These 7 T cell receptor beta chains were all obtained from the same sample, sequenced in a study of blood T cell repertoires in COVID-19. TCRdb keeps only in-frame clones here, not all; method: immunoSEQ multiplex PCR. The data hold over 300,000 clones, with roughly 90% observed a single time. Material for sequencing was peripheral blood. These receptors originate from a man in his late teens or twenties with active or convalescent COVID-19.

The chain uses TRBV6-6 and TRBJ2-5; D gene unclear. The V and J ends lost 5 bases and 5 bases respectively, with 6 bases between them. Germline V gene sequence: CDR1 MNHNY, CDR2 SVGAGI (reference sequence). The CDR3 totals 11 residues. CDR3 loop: CASSLSETQYF. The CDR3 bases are TGTGCCAGCAGTCTCTCGGAGACCCAGTACTTC.

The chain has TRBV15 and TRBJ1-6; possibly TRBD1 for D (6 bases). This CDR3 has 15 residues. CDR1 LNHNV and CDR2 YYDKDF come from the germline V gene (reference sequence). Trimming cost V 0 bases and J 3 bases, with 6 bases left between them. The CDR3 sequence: CATSRDRGYNSPLHF. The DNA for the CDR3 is TGTGCCACCAGCAGAGACAGGGGCTATAATTCACCCCTCCACTTT.

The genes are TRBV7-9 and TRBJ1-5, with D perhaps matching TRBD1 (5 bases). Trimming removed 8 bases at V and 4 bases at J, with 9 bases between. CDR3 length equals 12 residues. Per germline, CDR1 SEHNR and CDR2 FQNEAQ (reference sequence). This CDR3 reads CASRSGNQPQHF. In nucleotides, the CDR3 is TGTGCCAGCCGCTCAGGGAATCAGCCCCAGCATTTT.

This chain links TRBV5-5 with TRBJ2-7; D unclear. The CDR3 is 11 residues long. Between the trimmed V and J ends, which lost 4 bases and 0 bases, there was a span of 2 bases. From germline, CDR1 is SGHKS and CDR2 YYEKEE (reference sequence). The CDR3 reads CASSHSYEQYF. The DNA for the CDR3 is TGTGCCAGCAGCCACTCCTACGAGCAGTACTTC.

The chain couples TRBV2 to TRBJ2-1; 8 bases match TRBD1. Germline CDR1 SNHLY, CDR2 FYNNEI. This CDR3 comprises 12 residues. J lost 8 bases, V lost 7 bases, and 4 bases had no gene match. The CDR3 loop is CASNQGADEQFF. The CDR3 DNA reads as TGTGCCAGCAATCAGGGGGCCGATGAGCAGTTCTTC.

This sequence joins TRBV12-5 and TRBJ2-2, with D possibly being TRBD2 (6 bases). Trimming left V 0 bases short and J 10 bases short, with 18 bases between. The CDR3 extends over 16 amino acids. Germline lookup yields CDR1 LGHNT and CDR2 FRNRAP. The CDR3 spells CASGLVIGREALELFF. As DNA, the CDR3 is TGTGCTAGTGGTTTGGTGATCGGGAGAGAGGCATTGGAGCTGTTTTTT.

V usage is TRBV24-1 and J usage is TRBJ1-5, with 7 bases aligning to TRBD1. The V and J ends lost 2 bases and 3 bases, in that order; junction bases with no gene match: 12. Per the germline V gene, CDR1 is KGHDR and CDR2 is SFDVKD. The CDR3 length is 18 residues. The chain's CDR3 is CATSDSRDSGFFNQPQHF. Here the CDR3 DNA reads TGTGCCACCAGTGATTCCCGGGACAGTGGATTTTTCAATCAGCCCCAGCATTTT.